This TCR beta chain was captured by sequencing in a study of cytomegalovirus exposure and HLA in healthy donors. Amplification used 60 Vbeta primers and 13 Jbeta primers. The method was immunoSEQ multiplex PCR; TCRdb's version includes in-frame clones alone and lacks a portion of them. The sample yields about 140,000 clones, around 79% seen once. Points on this clone: Its antigen remains unknown. Additional DNA sequences in this sample encode the identical CDR3.

Broader study findings: Per a later analysis, about 17,000 TCR beta sequences showed association with HLA alleles at 0.05 false discovery rate. The listing of 150 or so TCR beta chains classed them as cytomegalovirus-associated.

Per the germline V gene, CDR1 is KGHSH and CDR2 is LQKENI. V was cut by 1 base and J by 0 bases, with 7 bases left in between. The CDR3 consists of 14 residues. This clonotype was sampled from a male donor in good health and CMV-seronegative. The sample comprised PBMCs. J is TRBJ2-7 and V is TRBV18, with a weak D call TRBD2 (5 bases). The CDR3 is CASSPREFSYEQYF. CDR3 DNA sequence: TGTGCCAGCTCACCACGGGAGTTCTCCTACGAGCAGTACTTC.